This is a list of T cell receptor beta chains from one sample in a study of T cells expressing NK-cell markers. TCRdb re-analyzed the 5' RACE reads; it lists each CDR3 protein once, without DNA. The sample table includes about half a million distinct CDR3 sequences. Sequencing used blood T cells: a sorted CD56 or NKG2C T cell subset, CD4+ or CD8+ T cells, or bulk PBMC T cells (not recorded which). Receptor source: a woman aged 45-60 years in good health. The CDR3 runs from the conserved cysteine through the conserved F or W.

v_call,j_call,cdr3_aa
TRBV18,TRBJ2-5,CASSPGHTKETQYF
TRBV24-1,TRBJ2-1,CATSDPKPGLYNEQFF
TRBV18,TRBJ2-3,CASTPWDRKSTDTQYF
TRBV20-1,TRBJ1-2,CSAPLRGFYGYTF
TRBV4-1,TRBJ1-2,CASSPWGDLYGYTF
TRBV5-1,TRBJ2-3,CASSLIRELTDTQYF
TRBV3-1,TRBJ2-2,CASSHGSQGNTGELFF
TRBV30,TRBJ2-2,CASPGQSNTGELFF
TRBV27,TRBJ2-1,CASSLAVAFSYNEQFF
TRBV27,TRBJ2-3,CASSFAALAGGTDTQYF
TRBV20-1,TRBJ2-7,CSARDARQPYEQYF
TRBV11-1,TRBJ2-5,CASSPWGDSPSGEETQYF
TRBV7-2,TRBJ2-3,CASRELMTDTQYF
TRBV20-1,TRBJ2-3,CSATDRVASSTDTQYF
TRBV14,TRBJ2-1,CASSSWTSGSYNEQFF
TRBV20-1,TRBJ1-2,CSARDPGVSNYGYTF
TRBV9,TRBJ2-2,CASSVEGLNAGELFF
TRBV4-1,TRBJ1-5,CASSQGGVRDQPQHF
TRBV7-3,TRBJ2-1,CASRASLVNEQFF
TRBV29-1,TRBJ2-2,CSEPGGARTGELFF
TRBV12-3/TRBV12-4,TRBJ2-1,CASSSPRGPSYEQFF
TRBV29-1,TRBJ2-7,CSAGRTDHEQYF
TRBV20-1,TRBJ2-2,CSARTPDLRGELFF
TRBV2,TRBJ1-3,CASNSLGRTSGNTIYF
TRBV10-2,TRBJ2-5,CASSEAVATQYF
TRBV20-1,TRBJ1-1,CSARGRAYTEAFF
TRBV5-1,TRBJ2-3,CASSSAAAVWGTQYF
TRBV12-3/TRBV12-4,TRBJ2-1,CASGWTGGTEQFF
TRBV9,TRBJ2-3,CASTAGNPTDTQYF
TRBV12-3/TRBV12-4,TRBJ2-4,CASRNIGTGVKNIQYF
TRBV12-3/TRBV12-4,TRBJ2-7,CASAGTPSYEQYF
TRBV12-3/TRBV12-4,TRBJ2-7,CASSFFGLAGGQGEQYF
TRBV20-1,TRBJ2-3,CSARFPQGDTDTQYF
TRBV4-2,TRBJ2-5,CASSQGGGGKTQYF
TRBV6-1,TRBJ2-2,CASSERGPPYNTGELFF
TRBV2,TRBJ2-1,CARMRPYWTSSEQFF